This T cell receptor (beta chain) emerged from a study of CD8+ T cells in alopecia areata. The V and J ends lost 1 base and 0 bases respectively, with 11 bases between them. The germline gives CDR1 SGHVS, CDR2 FNYEAQ. The CDR3 has 16 residues. This clone was recorded once. Its matching antigen is unknown. Extracted RNA was reverse transcribed, and the resulting cDNA served as sequencing template. Assay: immunoSEQ multiplex PCR; the TCRdb copy retains only in-frame clones and omits some. Of almost 250,000 clones listed, 67% were seen once; the top ten hold 0.95% to 1.5%. The study, taken as a whole, reports: TCRs were shared less clearly across patients than in mice, possibly for HLA-related reasons. Lesional scalp displayed greater clonality than normal scalp, most notably in alopecia totalis/universalis.

Alopecia areata patients provided lesional scalp punch biopsies and peripheral blood, both collected for the study. The sequence came from a human donor with alopecia areata. The starting material was CD4+ T cells sorted from blood, obtained at week 0. The chain carries TRBV7-6 and TRBJ2-3; D is possibly TRBD1 (5 bases). The CDR3 reads CASSLGTIPSTDTQYF. For the CDR3, the DNA is TGTGCCAGCAGCTTAGGGACAATTCCTAGCACAGATACGCAGTATTTT.